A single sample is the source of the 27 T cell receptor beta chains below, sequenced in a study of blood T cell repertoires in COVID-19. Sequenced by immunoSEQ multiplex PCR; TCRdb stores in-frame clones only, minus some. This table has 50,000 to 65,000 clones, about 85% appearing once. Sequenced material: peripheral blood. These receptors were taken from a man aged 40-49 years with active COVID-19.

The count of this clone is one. CDR3 amino acids: CASSLQGSGYNEQFF. In nucleotides, the CDR3 is TGTGCCAGCAGTTTACAGGGTTCGGGCTACAATGAGCAGTTCTTC. The chain joins TRBV27 to TRBJ2-1, with a tentative D call TRBD1 (5 bases). The CDR3 extends over 15 amino acids. Per the germline V gene, CDR1 is MNHEY and CDR2 is SMNVEV (reference sequence). Trimming took off 2 bases at V and 3 bases at J, with 11 bases between the two ends.

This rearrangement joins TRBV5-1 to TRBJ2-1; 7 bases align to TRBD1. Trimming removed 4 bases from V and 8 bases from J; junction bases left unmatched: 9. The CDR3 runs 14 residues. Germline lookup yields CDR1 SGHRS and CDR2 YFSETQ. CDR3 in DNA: TGCGCCAGCAGCGATACAGGGGTTAGCTATGAGCAGTTCTTC. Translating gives CASSDTGVSYEQFF.

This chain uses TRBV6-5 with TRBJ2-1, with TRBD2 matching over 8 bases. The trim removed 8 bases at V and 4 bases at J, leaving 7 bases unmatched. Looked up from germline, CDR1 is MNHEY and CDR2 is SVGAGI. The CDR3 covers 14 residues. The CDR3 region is CASSTSGRYNEQFF. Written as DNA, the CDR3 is TGTGCCAGCTCTACTAGCGGTCGGTACAATGAGCAGTTCTTC.

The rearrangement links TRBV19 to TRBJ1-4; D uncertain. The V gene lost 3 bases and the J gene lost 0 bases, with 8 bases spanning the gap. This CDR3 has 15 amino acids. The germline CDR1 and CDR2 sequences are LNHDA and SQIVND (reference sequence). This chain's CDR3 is CASSMGDATNEKLFF. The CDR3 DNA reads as TGTGCCAGTAGTATGGGCGATGCAACTAATGAAAAACTGTTTTTT.

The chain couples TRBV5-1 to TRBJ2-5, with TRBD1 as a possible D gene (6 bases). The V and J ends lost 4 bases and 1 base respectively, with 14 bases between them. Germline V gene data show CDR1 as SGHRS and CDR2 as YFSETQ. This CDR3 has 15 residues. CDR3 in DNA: TGCGCCAGCAGCCTTCAAACAGGGTCCCAAGAGACCCAGTACTTC. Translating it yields CASSLQTGSQETQYF.

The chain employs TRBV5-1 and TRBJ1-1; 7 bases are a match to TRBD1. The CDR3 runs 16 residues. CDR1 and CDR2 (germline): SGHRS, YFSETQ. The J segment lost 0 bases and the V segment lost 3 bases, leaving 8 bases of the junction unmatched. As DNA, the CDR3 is TGCGCCAGCAGCTATTCAGGGGGTACAGTGAACACTGAAGCTTTCTTT. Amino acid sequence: CASSYSGGTVNTEAFF.

DNA for the CDR3: TGCGCCAGCAGCTTGGAGGGACAGATAGTGCCCTATGGCTACACCTTC. This codes for CASSLEGQIVPYGYTF. The rearrangement links TRBV5-1 to TRBJ1-2; 7 bases line up with TRBD1. V gave up 0 bases and J gave up 4 bases; unmatched junction bases: 9. The CDR3 spans 16 residues. Per germline, CDR1 SGHRS and CDR2 YFSETQ.

The CDR3 protein is CASSLVQSTDTQYF. As DNA, the CDR3 is TGCGCCAGCAGCTTGGTACAGAGCACAGATACGCAGTATTTT. V and J are TRBV5-1 and TRBJ2-3, with unresolved D. The CDR3 runs to 14 residues. Germline V gene lookup returns CDR1 SGHRS and CDR2 YFSETQ. V gave up 0 bases and J gave up 0 bases, with 5 bases separating them.

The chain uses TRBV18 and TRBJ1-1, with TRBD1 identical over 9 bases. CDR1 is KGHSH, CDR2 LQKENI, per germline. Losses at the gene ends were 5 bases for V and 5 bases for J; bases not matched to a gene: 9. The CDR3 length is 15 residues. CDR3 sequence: CASSSYRGPTTEAFF. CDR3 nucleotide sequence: TGTGCCAGCTCATCCTACAGGGGGCCTACAACTGAAGCTTTCTTT.

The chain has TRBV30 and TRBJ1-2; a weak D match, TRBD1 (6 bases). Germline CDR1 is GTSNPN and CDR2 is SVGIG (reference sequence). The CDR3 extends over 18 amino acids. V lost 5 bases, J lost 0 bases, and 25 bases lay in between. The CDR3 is CAWRTSGAGQLANYGYTF. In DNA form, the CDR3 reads TGTGCCTGGCGCACCAGTGGGGCAGGACAGCTAGCTAACTATGGCTACACCTTC.

The CDR3 sequence is CASSLDGTGSPLHF. The CDR3 DNA sequence: TGCGCCAGCAGCTTGGACGGGACAGGTTCACCCCTCCACTTT. The rearrangement joins TRBV5-1 to TRBJ1-6; 8 positions agree with TRBD1. CDR3 size: 14 residues. Unmatched junction bases numbered 2, after V lost 0 bases and J lost 9 bases. Germline CDR1 and CDR2: SGHRS and YFSETQ.

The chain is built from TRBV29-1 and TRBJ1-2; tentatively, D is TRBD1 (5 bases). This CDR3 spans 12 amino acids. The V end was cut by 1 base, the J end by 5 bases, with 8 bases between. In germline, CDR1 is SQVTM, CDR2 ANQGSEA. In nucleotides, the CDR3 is TGCAGCGTTGAAGGGGCAGGGTATGGCTACACCTTC. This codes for CSVEGAGYGYTF.

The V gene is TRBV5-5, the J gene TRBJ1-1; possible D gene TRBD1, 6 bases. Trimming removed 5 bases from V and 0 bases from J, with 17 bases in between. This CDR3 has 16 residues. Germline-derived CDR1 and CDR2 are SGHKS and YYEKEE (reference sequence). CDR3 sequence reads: CASRRRGNGLNTEAFF. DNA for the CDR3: TGTGCCAGCAGACGCAGGGGAAACGGTTTGAACACTGAAGCTTTCTTT. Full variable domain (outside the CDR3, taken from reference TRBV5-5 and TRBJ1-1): DAGVTQSPTHLIKTRGQQVTLRCSPISGHKSVSWYQQVLGQGPQFIFQYYEKEERGRGNFPDRFSARQFPNYSSELNVNALLLGDSALYLCASRRRGNGLNTEAFFGQGTRLTVV.

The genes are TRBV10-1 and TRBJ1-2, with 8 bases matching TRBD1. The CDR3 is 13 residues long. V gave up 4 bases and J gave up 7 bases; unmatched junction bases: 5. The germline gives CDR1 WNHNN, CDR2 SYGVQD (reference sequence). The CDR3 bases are TGCGCCAGCAGTGGAGGCCAGGGGGCTGGCTACACCTTC. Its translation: CASSGGQGAGYTF.

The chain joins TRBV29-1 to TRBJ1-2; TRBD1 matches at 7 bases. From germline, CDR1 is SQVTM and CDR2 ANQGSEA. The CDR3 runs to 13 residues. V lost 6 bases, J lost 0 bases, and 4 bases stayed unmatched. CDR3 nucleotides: TGCAGCGTGTCGGACAGGTCTAACTATGGCTACACCTTC. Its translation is CSVSDRSNYGYTF.

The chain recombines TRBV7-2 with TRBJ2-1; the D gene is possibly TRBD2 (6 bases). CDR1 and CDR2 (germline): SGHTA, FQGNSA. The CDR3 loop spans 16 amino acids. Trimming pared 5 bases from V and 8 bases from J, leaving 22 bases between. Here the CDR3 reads CASSHPAEAPGDEQFF. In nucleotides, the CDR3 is TGTGCCAGCAGCCATCCCGCGGAGGCGCCGGGGGATGAGCAGTTCTTC.

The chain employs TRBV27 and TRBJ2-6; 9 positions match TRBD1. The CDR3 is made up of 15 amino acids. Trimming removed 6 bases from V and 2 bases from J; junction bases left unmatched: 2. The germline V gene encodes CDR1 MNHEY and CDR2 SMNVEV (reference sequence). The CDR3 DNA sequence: TGTGCCAGCAGCCGGACAGGGGCTGGGGCCAACGTCCTGACTTTC. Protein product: CASSRTGAGANVLTF.

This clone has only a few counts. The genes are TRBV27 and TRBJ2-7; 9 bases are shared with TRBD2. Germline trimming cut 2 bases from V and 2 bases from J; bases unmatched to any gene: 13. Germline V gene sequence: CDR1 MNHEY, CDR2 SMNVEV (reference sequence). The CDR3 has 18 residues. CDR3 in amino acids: CASSLKGIGTSHTYEQYF. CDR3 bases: TGTGCCAGCAGTTTAAAGGGGATTGGGACTAGCCACACCTACGAGCAGTACTTC.

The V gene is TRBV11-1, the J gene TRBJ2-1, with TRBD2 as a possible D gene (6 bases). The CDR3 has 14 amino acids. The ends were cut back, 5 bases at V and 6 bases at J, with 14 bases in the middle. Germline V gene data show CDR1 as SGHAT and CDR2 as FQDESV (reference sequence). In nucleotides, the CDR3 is TGTGCCAGCAGCCCTAGCGATGCGGGCAATGAGCAGTTCTTC. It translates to CASSPSDAGNEQFF.

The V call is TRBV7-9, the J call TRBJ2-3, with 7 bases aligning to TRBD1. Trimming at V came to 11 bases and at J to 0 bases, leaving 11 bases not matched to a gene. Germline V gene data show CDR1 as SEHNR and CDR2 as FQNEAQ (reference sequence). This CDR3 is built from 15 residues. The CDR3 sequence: CAFHRGPASTDTQYF. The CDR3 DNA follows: TGTGCCTTCCATAGGGGGCCCGCGAGCACAGATACGCAGTATTTT.

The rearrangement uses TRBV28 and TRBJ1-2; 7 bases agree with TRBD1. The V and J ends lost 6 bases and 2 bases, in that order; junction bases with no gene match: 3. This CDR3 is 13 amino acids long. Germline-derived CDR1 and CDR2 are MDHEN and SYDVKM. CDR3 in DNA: TGTGCCAGCAGCGCGGACAGGAACTATGGCTACACCTTC. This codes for CASSADRNYGYTF.

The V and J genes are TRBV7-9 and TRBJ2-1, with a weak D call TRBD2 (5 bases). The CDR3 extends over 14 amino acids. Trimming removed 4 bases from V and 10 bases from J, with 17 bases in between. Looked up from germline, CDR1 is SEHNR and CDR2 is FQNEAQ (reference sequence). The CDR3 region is CASSSDLGSWEQFF. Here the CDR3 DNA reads TGTGCCAGCAGCTCGGATTTGGGGAGTTGGGAGCAGTTCTTC.

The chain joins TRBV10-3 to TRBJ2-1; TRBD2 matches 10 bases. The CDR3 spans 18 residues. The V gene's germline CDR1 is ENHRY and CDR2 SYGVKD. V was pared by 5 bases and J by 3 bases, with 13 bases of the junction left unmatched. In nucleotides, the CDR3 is TGTGCCATCAGTCCAGTCGCTAGCGGGAGTGTAAGCTACAATGAGCAGTTCTTC. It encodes CAISPVASGSVSYNEQFF.

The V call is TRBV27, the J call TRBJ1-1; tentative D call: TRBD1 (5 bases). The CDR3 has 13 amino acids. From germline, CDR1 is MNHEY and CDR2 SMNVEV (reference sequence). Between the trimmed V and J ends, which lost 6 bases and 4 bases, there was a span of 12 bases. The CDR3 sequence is CASRRGEVTEAFF. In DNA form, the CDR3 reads TGTGCCAGCAGACGGGGGGAGGTCACTGAAGCTTTCTTT.

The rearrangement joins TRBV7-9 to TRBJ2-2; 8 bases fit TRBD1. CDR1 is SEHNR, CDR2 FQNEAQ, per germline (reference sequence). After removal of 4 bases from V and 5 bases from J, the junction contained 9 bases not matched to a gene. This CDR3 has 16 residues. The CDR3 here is CASSSPQGDATGELFF. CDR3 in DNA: TGTGCCAGCAGCTCCCCACAGGGGGATGCGACCGGGGAGCTGTTTTTT.

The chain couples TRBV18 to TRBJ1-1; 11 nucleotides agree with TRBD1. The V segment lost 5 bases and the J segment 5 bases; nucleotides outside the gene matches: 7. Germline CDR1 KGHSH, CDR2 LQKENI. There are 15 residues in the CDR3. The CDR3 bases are TGTGCCAGCTCAGAGGGACAGGGGGATTTGACTGAAGCTTTCTTT. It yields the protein CASSEGQGDLTEAFF.

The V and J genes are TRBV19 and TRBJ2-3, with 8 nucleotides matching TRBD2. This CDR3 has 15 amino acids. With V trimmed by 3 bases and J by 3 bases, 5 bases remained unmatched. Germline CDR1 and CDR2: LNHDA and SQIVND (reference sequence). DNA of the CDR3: TGTGCCAGTAGTATCACTAGCGGAGAAACAGATACGCAGTATTTT. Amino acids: CASSITSGETDTQYF.